The present T cell receptor beta chain was sequenced within a study of cytomegalovirus exposure and HLA in healthy donors (dated by TCRdb to 2016 to 2017). With respect to the entire study: In an earlier analysis of several hundred of the donors, under 300 Gb of sequence data and 90 million to 130 million unique TCR beta sequences from 180 million or so T cells were reported. Roughly 300 gigabases of sequencing data and about 92 million unique TCR sequences made up an early release that covered 640 HLA-typed donors. Among the roughly 430 genotyped donors, about 83% belonged to the genetic ancestry cluster associated with self-reported Caucasian donors. The study aimed to test whether cataloging public T cell receptors could reveal signatures of past pathogen exposure. The study used immunosequencing to profile the T cell repertoires of approximately 690 subjects and linked those repertoires to cytomegalovirus serostatus. Besides the first cohort of around 700 subjects, a separate validation cohort made up of over 100 different subjects was used. High-throughput TCR immunosequencing, statistical association of individual TCRs with disease status, and machine learning were combined to predict cytomegalovirus infection status. To study patterns of TCR occurrence, a later analysis re-analyzed previously published TCR beta repertoires from hundreds of donors and added high-resolution HLA genotyping. Rather than drawing on any new phenotypic data, the later analysis identified candidate immune exposures from TCR beta sequences and the way those sequences occurred across donors. An earlier analysis of fewer than 750 of the donors used high-throughput TCR beta sequencing to judge whether each TCR beta V gene segment behaved as functional or pseudogenic. Alongside the repertoire data, information on donor age, sex, ethnicity and CMV serostatus was compiled. In a later genetic analysis, genome-wide SNP genotypes for about 55% of the 666 donors were used, and that subset was treated as a discovery cohort. Every discovery cohort repertoire had been produced on one sequencing platform. Both class I and class II loci were covered by HLA typing, at four-digit resolution. Typing coverage differed by locus: A, B, C, DRB1 and DQB1 were typed in roughly 629-630 donors, DQA1 in about 500, DPA1 in some 610, and DPB1 in roughly 450. About 5 DR-DQ haplotypes were handled as single units for association and clustering, since linkage in the cohort was strong. Across approximately 400 genotyped donors of the cohort, an average of about 200,000 unique TCR beta nucleotide sequences per donor were sequenced, and around 19% of those sequences were non-productive.

Library generation was performed with the immunoSEQ multiplex PCR assay. For the multiplex PCR, a mixture combining 60 forward primers for TCR Vbeta segments and 13 reverse primers for TCR Jbeta segments was used. The CDR3 region of rearranged TCR beta genes was amplified from genomic DNA by a multiplex PCR assay. On the Illumina HiSeq System, the amplified TCR beta libraries were sequenced as 87-base-pair reads. The study's processing was this. Across the 600 to 700 repertoires, a later analysis counted 75 million to 90 million unique TCR beta chains, about 10 million of which were shared by at least two donors. To remove PCR and sequencing errors, raw reads were error-corrected and collapsed into unique sequences using a nearest-neighbor algorithm that merged closely related sequences. CDR3 sequences were aligned to IMGT reference sequences to assign V, D and J gene segments. For a sequence to be retained, at least a six-nucleotide match to both a V gene segment and a J gene segment was required. A rearrangement was called productive if the CDR3 had no stop codons and remained in frame with V and J, and every other rearrangement was called non-productive. Following IMGT convention, CDR3 was defined as the stretch from the second conserved V-encoded cysteine to the conserved J-encoded phenylalanine. In an earlier analysis of around 570 of the donors, sequences lacking an unambiguous match to a single V gene segment were excluded. An earlier analysis of a few hundred of the donors called V segments functional above 56.7% productive rearrangements and segregating when the between-donor standard deviation exceeded 5%. To diagnose cytomegalovirus status from the catalog of TCR beta chain sequences, a statistical classification framework was built. A later analysis assigned V and J genes by comparing TCR nucleotide sequences with IMGT/GENE-DB human TR gene sequences. In a later analysis, CDR3 sequences and most-parsimonious VDJ recombination scenarios were assigned using the TCRdist pipeline. In a later analysis, every TCR beta chain was defined by the combination of its CDR3 amino acid sequence and its V-gene family, and reads without a unique V-gene family were dropped. As a way to deal with suspected cross-contamination and a sequencing artifact, a later analysis dropped approximately 570 nucleotide sequences that were highly shared and had low generation probability. For each public chain, a later analysis derived a clonal expansion index from normalized ranks of inferred template counts within each repertoire. In a later analysis, generation probabilities were computed using a VDJ recombination model fitted to out-of-frame rearrangements, and the results were checked against IGoR. Hypergeometric tests were used in a later analysis to score TCR-TCR, TCR-HLA and TCR-CMV co-occurrence, with a repertoire-size bias correction applied to the TCR pairs. A later analysis estimated false discovery rates by permuting HLA or CMV assignments 20 times. In a later analysis, co-occurring TCRs were grouped using DBSCAN, with TCRdist sequence similarity added in when clustering inside HLA-allele-positive subsets. For co-occurrence clustering, repertoires with fewer than 30,000 or more than 120,000 public chains were excluded, along with roughly 5 repertoires with anomalous nucleotide sharing. TCRdb carries this immuneACCESS record with in-frame sequences only. Its versions omit some clonotypes, under half of them owing to an unresolved V gene in the studies checked, with the rest unexplained. That table supplies the V and J calls and clone size; D and trimming were determined from the DNA. For this sample the table gives approximately 220,000 clones, of which approximately 88% were detected only once. 0.71% of the sample rests with the top ten.

The cohort consisted of some 730 healthy bone marrow donors. All cohort members were sampled while nominally healthy, although unrecorded immune exposures were likely present. The donor tested CMV seronegative and was one of the 352 seronegative cohort members. Each donor provided a peripheral blood sample, and peripheral blood mononuclear cells were used for TCR beta sequencing. Genomic DNA was extracted from the blood cell samples with the Qiagen DNeasy Blood Extraction Kit. Including the terminal cysteine and phenylalanine, the CDR3 comprises 14 residues. The DNA shown is the 42-base CDR3, in frame from base 1. CDR1 MNHNS and CDR2 SASEGT were looked up in the germline V gene. V is pruned by 6 bases and J by 5 bases, leaving 7 bases of the junction without a gene match. The research as a whole found: Three of the identified cytomegalovirus-associated TCR beta chains were confirmed in vitro to be specific for cytomegalovirus antigens. CMV serostatus was the only immune exposure information available for the cohort. In a later analysis, several top co-occurrence clusters were reported to appear linked to parvovirus B19, influenza, CMV and Epstein-Barr virus. Specific HLA alleles were associated with 15,000 to 20,000 TCR beta sequences at a false discovery rate of 0.05 in a later analysis. A later analysis found that most CMV-associated TCR beta chains appeared HLA-restricted, with HLA associations seemingly driven largely by CMV exposure. Over 15 rarely observed V segments, including chromosome 9 orphons, were excluded from the earlier analysis of some 590 of the donors because counts were too low. Linkage disequilibrium might explain the correlated functional status among segregating V segments, but an unknown experimental factor could not be ruled out. Because the 87-base-pair reads could not distinguish some IMGT-functional V segments, including TRBV6-2 and TRBV6-3, those segments were excluded. A later analysis found that TCR association rates varied across HLA loci, with DRB1 alleles showing the most associated TCRs and HLA-C alleles the fewest. Because some donors lacked HLA typing at each locus, the association tests relied only on the typed subset. A group of highly shared sequence variants was considered likely to be a technical artifact of the sequencing pipeline. When HLA alleles, especially DR and DQ, strongly co-occurred, TCR associations were difficult to assign to individual alleles. The classifier was reported to diagnose cytomegalovirus status with high specificity and sensitivity in both the original cohort and the validation cohort. In this cohort, only TCR beta chains were sequenced, and detectable features were limited by the absence of alpha or paired-chain data. The authors suggested that the approach could potentially be extended to other disease states and immunological phenotypes. An association between a missense DCLRE1C variant and V-gene and J-gene trimming of TCR beta chains was found in a later genetic analysis and replicated in an independent cohort. In an earlier analysis of about 600 of the donors, most TCR beta V segments appeared in productive rearrangements about 87% or about 30% of the time, broadly matching IMGT annotations. Presence/absence analyses assumed roughly uniform sequencing depth across donors, an assumption that may not hold. A later genetic analysis reported fewer N-insertions in productive TCRs among donors in an Asian-associated ancestry cluster than the approximately 700-donor mean. A further reported finding was that TCR beta sequences accurately predicted the HLA-A and HLA-B alleles for most subjects in the first cohort. In the study, some 180 TCR beta chains were listed as associated with cytomegalovirus. In a later analysis, HLA-associated TCR beta chains showed more clonal expansion and lower generation probabilities than non-associated chains that were equally common. While some public TCRs were present in many individuals, most TCR sequences turned up only very rarely across donors.

In the case of this clone: Its antigen remains unidentified. The sample holds no much larger clone one base away, and base qualities are not on file.

This chain is built from TRBV6-1 and TRBJ2-1, with TRBD2 matching 7 junction bases. Sequenced material: PBMCs. The receptor comes from a boy younger than 10 in good health and CMV-seronegative. The nucleotide sequence is TGTGCCAGCAGCGGGGCAGCGGGGAACAATGAGCAGTTCTTC. Its translation reads: CASSGAAGNNEQFF.